The 23 T cell receptor beta chains below all came from one sample that was sequenced in a study of CD8 T cells in Susac syndrome. Random-hexamer reverse transcription was applied to roughly 0.5 to 1 ug RNA. MiXCR, applied by TCRdb to the immunoSEQ multiplex PCR reads, yields one record per CDR3 protein. In the table there are approximately 160,000 distinct CDR3 sequences, under 95% of which are singletons. The specimen sequenced was CD4+ T cells from PBMCs. The receptors were sampled from a human donor in good health.

The V gene is TRBV3-1, the J gene TRBJ2-5; D may match TRBD1 or TRBD2 (5 bases each). Germline assignment: CDR1 LGHDT and CDR2 YNNKEL (reference sequence). Trimming removed 6 bases at V and 1 base at J, with 12 bases between. This CDR3 spans 14 amino acids. CDR3 bases: TGTGCCAGCAGGACCGGGACGGCCCAAGAGACCCAGTACTTC. Translated, it gives CASRTGTAQETQYF.

The chain recombines TRBV3-1 with TRBJ2-1, with 8 bases matching TRBD2. With 3 bases clipped from V and 8 bases from J, the junction kept 18 bases outside the gene matches. The CDR3 covers 18 residues. Germline values: CDR1 LGHDT, CDR2 YNNKEL (reference sequence). CDR3 protein: CASSHWGAGEGYRDEQFF. DNA of the CDR3: TGTGCCAGCAGCCATTGGGGAGCGGGAGAGGGGTATCGCGATGAGCAGTTCTTC.

V and J are TRBV6-4 and TRBJ2-2, with D tentatively TRBD1 (6 bases). Germline CDR1 is MRHNA and CDR2 is SNTAGT. Trimming took 9 bases from V and 6 from J, leaving 14 bases between them. The CDR3 length is 13 residues. CDR3 DNA: TGTGCCAGTTCCCAGGGGTACGCCGGGGAGCTGTTTTTT. Translated: CASSQGYAGELFF.

A note on this clonotype: A junction boundary mismatches the germline segment, possibly from a read error. The V gene is TRBV28, the J gene TRBJ1-1; no firm D call. The CDR3 length is 11 residues. Germline V gene lookup returns CDR1 MDHEN and CDR2 SYDVKM. CDR3 loop: CRAGQNTEAFF. CDR3 DNA sequence: TGCCGCGCTGGGCAGAACACTGAAGCTTTCTTT.

This clonotype was seen just once. The chain's CDR3 is CSAGRASTDTQYF. The CDR3 DNA is TGCAGTGCTGGCAGAGCTAGCACAGATACGCAGTATTTT. The chain carries TRBV20-1 and TRBJ2-3; D unclear. The CDR3 is made up of 13 amino acids. V lost 5 bases and J lost 0, with 9 bases in between. Germline CDR1 DFQATT, CDR2 SNEGSKA (reference sequence).

The V and J genes are TRBV5-1 and TRBJ2-2; 9 positions match TRBD2. This CDR3 comprises 17 residues. J gave up 0 bases and V 5 bases, and 8 bases lay outside the gene matches. Looked up from germline, CDR1 is SGHRS and CDR2 is YFSETQ. The CDR3 region has the DNA TGCGCCAGCAGGGCTAGCGGGAATCAGGCGAACACCGGGGAGCTGTTTTTT. Translating it yields CASRASGNQANTGELFF.

The chain is built from TRBV5-1 and TRBJ2-1; no firm D call. V was shortened by 3 bases and J by 1 base, with 8 bases between the two germline ends. The CDR3 runs 14 residues. The germline gives CDR1 SGHRS, CDR2 YFSETQ. The CDR3 region is CASSSAPSYNEQFF. The CDR3 DNA reads as TGCGCCAGCAGCTCTGCTCCTTCCTACAATGAGCAGTTCTTC.

V is TRBV5-6 and J is TRBJ2-4, with TRBD2 matching over 9 bases. This CDR3 region has 15 residues. Germline V gene data show CDR1 as SGHDT and CDR2 as YYEEEE. With V trimmed by 4 bases and J by 6 bases, 8 bases remained unmatched. CDR3 nucleotides: TGTGCCAGCAGCCGCAGCGGGGGGCCCTCAAACATTCAGTACTTC. This encodes CASSRSGGPSNIQYF.

The chain employs TRBV7-9 and TRBJ2-7; D remains unclear. The CDR3 runs 13 residues. Germline assignment: CDR1 SEHNR and CDR2 FQNEAQ (reference sequence). V dropped 1 base and J dropped 9 bases, with 13 bases sitting between them. CDR3 sequence: CASSLGPESMQYF. The CDR3 region has the DNA TGTGCCAGCAGCTTAGGCCCGGAGAGCATGCAGTACTTC.

This chain joins TRBV20-1 and TRBJ1-5; D call uncertain. Trimming pared 3 bases from V and 0 bases from J, leaving 9 bases between. This CDR3 has 14 residues. In germline, CDR1 is DFQATT, CDR2 SNEGSKA (reference sequence). The CDR3 reads CSASNAYSNQPQHF. The CDR3 nucleotides read TGCAGTGCTAGTAATGCCTATAGCAATCAGCCCCAGCATTTT.

The chain recombines TRBV5-1 with TRBJ2-7, with D perhaps matching TRBD1 (5 bases). The length of the CDR3 is 11 residues. Germline CDR1 is SGHRS and CDR2 is YFSETQ. V lost 5 bases to trimming and J lost 5 bases, with 8 bases between them. In nucleotides, the CDR3 is TGCGCCAGCAGGACGGACAACGAGCAGTACTTC. Protein product: CASRTDNEQYF.

This rearrangement joins TRBV29-1 to TRBJ1-1, with D perhaps TRBD1 (6 bases). V dropped 7 bases and J dropped 1 base, with 10 bases sitting between them. This CDR3 is 12 amino acids long. Germline V CDR1 and CDR2: SQVTM, ANQGSEA. The CDR3, as DNA: TGCAGCGAAGGACAGAGGAACACTGAAGCTTTCTTT. It is translated as CSEGQRNTEAFF. The entire variable domain, with the rest obtained from reference TRBV29-1 and TRBJ1-1, is as follows: SAVISQKPSRDICQRGTSLTIQCQVDSQVTMMFWYRQQPGQSLTLIATANQGSEATYESGFVIDKFPISRPNLTFSTLTVSNMSPEDSSIYLCSEGQRNTEAFFGQGTRLTVV.

The chain has TRBV19 and TRBJ2-6, with 7 nucleotides matching TRBD1. This CDR3 spans 13 amino acids. V gave up 7 bases and J gave up 5 bases; unmatched junction bases: 2. Germline CDR1 is LNHDA and CDR2 is SQIVND (reference sequence). The CDR3 DNA follows: TGTGCCAGTAACAGGGGTAGGGCCAACGTCCTGACTTTC. This codes for CASNRGRANVLTF.

The genes are TRBV30 and TRBJ2-5; no clear D. Trimming stripped 7 bases from V and 2 bases from J, with 14 bases between. Germline-derived CDR1 and CDR2 are GTSNPN and SVGIG (reference sequence). The CDR3 is 13 amino acids. CDR3 loop: CASVRGPQETQYF. CDR3 coding DNA: TGTGCCTCCGTTCGCGGACCTCAAGAGACCCAGTACTTC.

The table lists this clonotype with a count of one. V usage is TRBV3-1 and J usage is TRBJ1-2; no clear D gene. V shed 5 bases and J shed 2 bases, with 12 bases lying between them. Germline V CDR1 and CDR2: LGHDT, YNNKEL (reference sequence). The CDR3 is 14 amino acids. The CDR3 nucleotides are TGTGCCAGCAGCGTAACGGGGTTCAACTATGGCTACACCTTC. This translates into CASSVTGFNYGYTF.

The chain has TRBV20-1 and TRBJ2-1, with D perhaps matching TRBD1 or TRBD2 (5 bases each). Germline CDR1 reads DFQATT; CDR2 reads SNEGSKA (reference sequence). The CDR3 is made up of 12 amino acids. The DNA of the CDR3 is TGCAGGGTCGGGGTAGGGGACAATGAGCAGTTCTTC. It yields the protein CRVGVGDNEQFF.

A few counts support this clonotype. CDR3 nucleotide sequence: TGCAGCGTTAAGCTGATGTACCAAGAGACCCAGTACTTC. Translated, it gives CSVKLMYQETQYF. V usage is TRBV29-1 and J usage is TRBJ2-5, with D unresolved. V was trimmed by 5 bases and J by 0 bases, leaving 10 bases between them. This CDR3 has 13 amino acids. Per the germline V gene, CDR1 is SQVTM and CDR2 is ANQGSEA.

The J gene is TRBJ2-6, the V gene TRBV12-3 or TRBV12-4; no clear D. The CDR3 runs to 13 residues. V was shortened by 6 bases and J by 3 bases, with 6 bases between the two germline ends. CDR3 DNA: TGTGCCAGCAGAGGGATTGGGGCCAACGTCCTGACTTTC. Translating it yields CASRGIGANVLTF.

The chain links TRBV4-1 to TRBJ2-2, with 7 nucleotides matching TRBD1. Looked up from germline, CDR1 is MGHRA and CDR2 is YSYEKL. The CDR3 runs 17 residues. The J segment lost 1 base and the V segment lost 3 bases, leaving 8 bases of the junction unmatched. The CDR3 region is CASSHRGGRVNTGELFF. The DNA of the CDR3 is TGCGCCAGCAGCCATCGAGGGGGCAGGGTGAACACCGGGGAGCTGTTTTTT.

This sequence joins TRBV7-2 and TRBJ2-5; no firm D call. Trimming left V 4 bases short and J 2 bases short, with 11 bases between. Germline loops: CDR1 SGHTA, CDR2 FQGNSA. The CDR3 length is 14 residues. The CDR3 loop reads CASSSSGTQETQYF. CDR3 DNA sequence: TGTGCCAGCAGCTCCTCCGGCACACAAGAGACCCAGTACTTC.

This clonotype was seen only once. The chain uses TRBV12-3 or TRBV12-4 and TRBJ1-6; possible D gene TRBD1, 5 bases. The CDR3 consists of 13 residues. V lost 4 bases, J lost 7 bases, and 8 bases lay in between. This chain's CDR3 is CASSSEGNSPLHF. The DNA for the CDR3 is TGTGCCAGCAGTTCCGAGGGGAATTCACCCCTCCACTTT.

The CDR3: CASSLGDLYRPLGANVLTF. CDR3 bases: TGTGCCAGCAGCTTGGGGGACTTGTATAGGCCTCTTGGGGCCAACGTCCTGACTTTC. This chain uses TRBV7-2 with TRBJ2-6, with a possible D match to TRBD2 (6 bases). V gave up 3 bases and J gave up 3 bases, with 21 bases separating them. Germline values: CDR1 SGHTA, CDR2 FQGNSA. The length of the CDR3 is 19 residues.

The V call is TRBV2, the J call TRBJ1-2; 8 bases align to TRBD1. The CDR3 consists of 15 residues. Trimming took 6 bases from V and 2 from J; bases not matched to a gene: 8. CDR1 and CDR2 from the germline V gene are SNHLY and FYNNEI. CDR3 region: CASSPRQGTNYGYTF. In nucleotides, the CDR3 is TGTGCCAGCAGCCCCCGACAGGGGACCAACTATGGCTACACCTTC.